Listed here are 12 T cell receptor beta chains from one sample, sequenced in a study of blood T cell repertoires in COVID-19. The data were produced by immunoSEQ multiplex PCR, yet TCRdb's version contains in-frame clones alone and is incomplete. The sample lists about 360,000 clones; less than 90% were seen once. Sequencing was carried out using peripheral blood. The receptors here all came from an older woman with COVID-19, enrolled during active disease.

Worth noting for this clone: The junction differs from germline at one of its ends, possibly a read error. The chain employs TRBV6-5 and TRBJ1-5; possibly TRBD1 for D (5 bases). Germline-derived CDR1 and CDR2 are MNHEY and SVGAGI. The CDR3 has 14 amino acids. The CDR3 sequence is CASKLTVSNQLQHF. CDR3 sequence (DNA): TGTGCCAGCAAATTGACAGTTAGCAATCAGCTCCAGCATTTT.

The gene calls are TRBV5-1 and TRBJ2-1; TRBD1 aligns across 7 bases. The CDR3 length is 14 residues. V dropped 4 bases and J dropped 10; count of bases not matched to a gene: 11. Germline V gene data show CDR1 as SGHRS and CDR2 as YFSETQ. The CDR3 reads CASSTDRAWAEQFF. In DNA form, the CDR3 reads TGCGCCAGCAGCACTGACAGGGCATGGGCAGAGCAGTTCTTC.

The V and J genes are TRBV15 and TRBJ2-3, with TRBD1 matching 10 bases. This CDR3 is 16 amino acids long. The trim removed 3 bases at V and 7 bases at J, leaving 10 bases unmatched. Germline loops: CDR1 LNHNV, CDR2 YYDKDF (reference sequence). The CDR3 DNA reads as TGTGCCACCAGCAGTTCTCGACGGACAGGGGGAAATACGCAGTATTTT. This gives the protein CATSSSRRTGGNTQYF.

The J gene is TRBJ1-2, the V gene TRBV18, with TRBD1 matching 9 bases. The CDR3 totals 15 residues. With V trimmed by 1 base and J by 8 bases, 8 bases remained unmatched. The germline gives CDR1 KGHSH, CDR2 LQKENI. The DNA of the CDR3 is TGTGCCAGCTCACCACTAGAACAGGGGGCTGGGGGCTACACCTTC. Translation gives CASSPLEQGAGGYTF.

This clone has more than one count but fewer than ten. The chain has TRBV6-4 and TRBJ2-2, with 8 bases aligning to TRBD2. The CDR3 contains 16 residues. Looked up from germline, CDR1 is MRHNA and CDR2 is SNTAGT. Trimming cost V 4 bases and J 5 bases; bases outside gene matches: 9. This CDR3 reads CASSVRSGGYTGELFF. The CDR3 region has the DNA TGTGCCAGCAGTGTGAGGAGCGGGGGATATACCGGGGAGCTGTTTTTT.

The chain employs TRBV3-1 (or the pseudogene TRBV3-2) and TRBJ1-1; D is undetermined. Germline loops: CDR1 LGHDT, CDR2 YNNKEL (reference sequence). V lost 0 bases, J lost 0 bases, and 5 bases lay in between. This CDR3 contains 14 residues. DNA for the CDR3: TGTGCCAGCAGCCAAGAGGCCATGAACACTGAAGCTTTCTTT. Translation gives CASSQEAMNTEAFF.

The chain uses TRBV3-1 (or the pseudogene TRBV3-2) and TRBJ1-2, with D tentatively TRBD1 (5 bases). Germline CDR1 is LGHDT and CDR2 is YNNKEL (reference sequence). V lost 2 bases, J lost 8 bases, and 24 bases lay in between. CDR3 size: 17 residues. The CDR3 sequence is CASSQSLGGGIYAGYTF. CDR3 nucleotide sequence: TGTGCCAGCAGCCAATCCCTAGGCGGGGGGATTTATGCAGGCTACACCTTC.

This chain joins TRBV6-5 and TRBJ2-2, with D uncertain. The CDR3 covers 11 residues. V lost 6 bases and J 8 bases, leaving 7 bases between the germline ends. Germline-derived CDR1 and CDR2 are MNHEY and SVGAGI. CDR3 sequence reads: CASRASGELFF. The CDR3 DNA reads TGTGCCAGCAGGGCATCTGGGGAGCTGTTTTTT.

The gene calls are TRBV29-1 and TRBJ1-5; D unresolved. This CDR3 region has 12 residues. Germline CDR1 and CDR2: SQVTM and ANQGSEA. The V end lost 3 bases, the J end lost 7 bases, and 10 bases lay between the germline ends. CDR3 DNA: TGCAGCGTTGAGGAGGGAGGCCAGCCCCAGCATTTT. The encoded protein is CSVEEGGQPQHF.

A note on this clone: Other nucleotide sequences from this sample produce the same CDR3. The chain has TRBV6-6 and TRBJ1-4; 7 bases match TRBD1. In germline, CDR1 is MNHNY, CDR2 SVGAGI (reference sequence). The junction had 2 bases not matched to a gene; V was cut back by 5 bases and J by 5 bases. The CDR3 is made up of 13 amino acids. The CDR3 loop is CASSRDRNEKLFF. The DNA for the CDR3 is TGTGCCAGCAGTCGGGACAGAAATGAAAAACTGTTTTTT.

The chain combines TRBV30 with TRBJ1-1; no clear D gene. This CDR3 is built from 13 residues. With 3 bases removed from V and 1 base from J, the gap between germline ends came to 9 bases. Per germline, CDR1 GTSNPN and CDR2 SVGIG (reference sequence). CDR3 region: CAWRVGRNTEAFF. For the CDR3, the DNA is TGTGCCTGGAGGGTGGGCCGGAACACTGAAGCTTTCTTT.

The rearrangement uses TRBV5-1 and TRBJ1-4; 12 bases match TRBD1. Germline lookup yields CDR1 SGHRS and CDR2 YFSETQ. The trim removed 4 bases at V and 4 bases at J, leaving 5 bases unmatched. This CDR3 is 16 amino acids long. CDR3 bases: TGCGCCAGCAGCGGCGGGACAGGGGGCAATAATGAAAAACTGTTTTTT. As protein: CASSGGTGGNNEKLFF.